Many counts were recorded for the clone carrying this T cell receptor (beta chain). Deletions cut 0 bases from V and 2 bases from J, with 6 bases between. CDR3 size: 14 residues. From germline, CDR1 is LGHNA and CDR2 YSLEER. The sample belongs to a study of T cells after yellow fever vaccination. TCRdb processed the 5' RACE reads anew with MiXCR; each CDR3 protein has one entry. The sample has about 310,000 distinct CDR3 sequences, approximately 3.8% seen once. The sequences come from PBMCs, collected on the day of the yellow fever booster vaccination. The rearrangement joins TRBV4-3 to TRBJ2-3; D unresolved. The TCR originated in a man between 18 and 35 years old who received the YFV17D yellow fever vaccine. The CDR3 loop reads CASSQDPNTDTQYF. CDR3 nucleotides: TGCGCCAGCAGCCAAGATCCTAACACAGATACGCAGTATTTT.